One TCR beta chain is described in this entry. Here immunoSEQ multiplex PCR was the method, and the copy in TCRdb shows in-frame clones only, minus some. The table has fewer than 70,000 clones, around nine tenths seen once; the top ten hold about 0.63%. This sample was taken from a study of OX40 agonist ivuxolimab in advanced cancers. Study in general: Every patient in dose escalation had hepatocellular carcinoma, melanoma, renal cell or head and neck cancer. Prior anti-PD-1, anti-PD-L1 or anti-CTLA-4 therapy did not bar entry, and roughly 40% had some.

CDR1 and CDR2 from the germline V gene are DFQATT and SNEGSKA (reference sequence). V gave up 4 bases and J gave up 3 bases, with 7 bases separating them. CDR3 size: 11 residues. This rearrangement joins TRBV20-1 to TRBJ2-7; no clear D gene. This clonotype was obtained from an adult with an advanced solid tumor such as melanoma, head and neck, liver or kidney cancer. Sample: CD4+ or CD8+ T cells sorted from blood, taken in a trial of the OX40 agonist ivuxolimab. In DNA, the CDR3 is TGCAGTGCTACAAGTTACTACGAGCAGTACTTC. Translation gives CSATSYYEQYF.